This entry lists 24 T cell receptor beta chains sequenced from one sample in a study of control samples from healthy donors and cancer patients (dated by TCRdb to 2018 to 2021). Library preparation employed the immunoSEQ multiplex PCR assay. Sourced from immuneACCESS, this table was stored by TCRdb with only in-frame sequences that have V and J called. A share of the clones is absent; for the studies checked, an unresolved V gene accounts for under half, and the remainder has no known explanation. This sample gives more than 30,000 clones in total; roughly 95% of them show up just once. Of the sample, around 6.3% falls within the top ten clones. The sample consisted of blood. These receptors came from a man in his fifties or sixties in good health.

The chain carries TRBV6-2 or TRBV6-3 and TRBJ1-5; 8 positions agree with TRBD1. Germline-derived CDR1 and CDR2 are MNHEY and SVGEGT. V lost 5 bases to trimming and J lost 6 bases; unmatched junction nucleotides: 9. The CDR3 length is 15 residues. CDR3 nucleotides: TGTGCCAGCAGTCCAGACAGGGACAGGAGTCAGCCCCAGCATTTT. As protein: CASSPDRDRSQPQHF.

V usage is TRBV7-2 and J usage is TRBJ1-1; unclear D gene. CDR1 and CDR2 (germline): SGHTA, FQGNSA. V was trimmed by 4 bases and J by 5 bases, leaving 20 bases between them. This CDR3 region has 16 residues. CDR3 loop: CASSSHIEVAGTEAFF. CDR3 coding DNA: TGTGCCAGCAGCTCGCACATAGAGGTTGCGGGAACTGAAGCTTTCTTT.

This clone has only one observation. One end of the junction is discordant with germline, which a read error may explain. The chain combines TRBV9 with TRBJ2-3; D ambiguous. Per the germline V gene, CDR1 is SGDLS and CDR2 is YYNGEE. The CDR3 is 13 residues long. CDR3 sequence: CASGMGSIDTQYF. In nucleotides, the CDR3 is TGTGCCAGCGGGATGGGTAGCATAGATACGCAGTATTTT.

The gene calls are TRBV6-5 and TRBJ2-7; 7 nucleotides match TRBD1. V trimming: 4 bases; J trimming: 2 bases; junction bases outside the gene matches: 5. The CDR3 is 14 amino acids. Germline V gene lookup returns CDR1 MNHEY and CDR2 SVGAGI. CDR3 DNA sequence: TGTGCCAGCAGTTCCGGGACAGCGCCCTACGAGCAGTACTTC. Translation: CASSSGTAPYEQYF.

The V call is TRBV7-7, the J call TRBJ2-1; D not resolved. Trimming took 1 base from V and 2 from J, leaving 6 bases between them. The CDR3 extends over 14 amino acids. Germline V gene lookup returns CDR1 SSHAT and CDR2 FNYEAQ (reference sequence). The DNA for the CDR3 is TGTGCCAGCAGCTTAGACACAACCTACAATGAGCAGTTCTTC. Amino acids: CASSLDTTYNEQFF.

The chain combines TRBV5-4 with TRBJ2-3; D assignment may be TRBD1 or TRBD2 (5 bases each). The germline CDR1 and CDR2 sequences are SGHNT and YYREEE (reference sequence). The CDR3 is 15 residues long. V lost 1 base to trimming and J lost 4 bases, with 13 bases between them. The CDR3 nucleotides read TGTGCCAGCAGCTTGTTCGGGGCCCCCCCAGATACGCAGTATTTT. Amino acid sequence: CASSLFGAPPDTQYF.

A single count supports this clone. The rearrangement uses TRBV6-1 and TRBJ2-7; the match to TRBD1 covers 7 bases. CDR3 size: 15 residues. Germline-derived CDR1 and CDR2 are MNHNS and SASEGT. V shed 0 bases and J 5 bases; nucleotides not matched to a gene: 7. In DNA form, the CDR3 reads TGTGCCAGCAGTGAAGCGTTGGGACAGATCCACGAGCAGTACTTC. Amino acids: CASSEALGQIHEQYF.

The chain couples TRBV7-9 to TRBJ1-1, with D hard to call. Germline V gene sequence: CDR1 SEHNR, CDR2 FQNEAQ (reference sequence). The CDR3 runs to 14 residues. With 1 base removed from V and 3 bases from J, the gap between germline ends came to 9 bases. CDR3 amino acids: CASSLGPSYTEAFF. CDR3 DNA sequence: TGTGCCAGCAGCTTAGGGCCCAGTTACACTGAAGCTTTCTTT.

This clone was observed a single time. The chain has TRBV6-2 or TRBV6-3 and TRBJ1-3; the D is unclear. This CDR3 spans 16 amino acids. Germline V gene sequence: CDR1 MNHEY, CDR2 SVGEGT. V gave up 6 bases and J gave up 3 bases, with 18 bases separating them. CDR3 sequence: CASSSTLQRNGNTIYF. In nucleotides, the CDR3 is TGTGCCAGCAGCTCCACTTTACAACGGAATGGAAACACCATATATTTT.

Regarding this clone: Germline and junction disagree at one end, which may indicate a read error. V usage is TRBV28 and J usage is TRBJ1-2; D ambiguous. Germline V gene lookup returns CDR1 MDHEN and CDR2 SYDVKM. The CDR3 contains 14 residues. This chain's CDR3 is CASLGLTSFYGCTF. The DNA of the CDR3 is TGTGCCAGCTTGGGGTTAACGAGTTTCTATGGCTGCACCTTC.

The rearrangement links TRBV27 to TRBJ1-1; weak D call: TRBD1 (6 bases). Trimming left V 5 bases short and J 3 bases short, with 16 bases between. The CDR3 totals 15 residues. Germline CDR1 and CDR2: MNHEY and SMNVEV (reference sequence). The CDR3, as DNA: TGTGCCAGCAGTCTTACAGGGAACTCGGACACTGAAGCTTTCTTT. This translates into CASSLTGNSDTEAFF.

CDR3 region: CASSLASGDRGLYGYTF. In nucleotides, the CDR3 is TGCGCCAGCAGCTTGGCCAGCGGCGACAGGGGACTATATGGCTACACCTTC. This chain joins TRBV5-1 and TRBJ1-2, with 8 bases fitting TRBD1. Looked up from germline, CDR1 is SGHRS and CDR2 is YFSETQ. The V segment lost 0 bases and the J segment 5 bases; nucleotides outside the gene matches: 12. This CDR3 contains 17 residues.

V and J are TRBV15 and TRBJ1-1; D ambiguous. V shed 5 bases and J shed 4 bases, with 14 bases lying between them. The CDR3 is made up of 14 amino acids. The V gene's germline CDR1 is LNHNV and CDR2 YYDKDF (reference sequence). CDR3 loop: CATSRWEGPTEAFF. In DNA form, the CDR3 reads TGTGCCACCAGCCGTTGGGAGGGTCCCACTGAAGCTTTCTTT.

Here the CDR3 DNA reads TGTGCCTGGAGGCGGGGACCTAGTAACTATGGCTACACCTTC. Its protein product is CAWRRGPSNYGYTF. V usage is TRBV30 and J usage is TRBJ1-2, with D perhaps matching TRBD1 (5 bases). Germline V gene data show CDR1 as GTSNPN and CDR2 as SVGIG (reference sequence). This CDR3 comprises 14 residues. V was cut by 3 bases and J by 1 base, with 12 bases left in between.

The V gene is TRBV28, the J gene TRBJ1-3, with no clear D. The V gene's germline CDR1 is MDHEN and CDR2 SYDVKM. Trimming stripped 3 bases from V and 2 bases from J, with 8 bases between. The CDR3 extends over 14 amino acids. CDR3 sequence: CASSLMGTGNTIYF. The DNA of the CDR3 is TGTGCCAGCAGTTTGATGGGGACTGGAAACACCATATATTTT.

The chain links TRBV5-1 to TRBJ1-1, with 10 bases matching TRBD1. Germline CDR1 SGHRS, CDR2 YFSETQ. The V gene end was trimmed by 4 bases and the J gene end by 2 bases; junction bases not matched to a gene: 5. The CDR3 extends over 15 amino acids. CDR3: CASSGRTGGNTEAFF. Here the CDR3 DNA reads TGCGCCAGCAGCGGACGGACAGGGGGAAACACTGAAGCTTTCTTT.

The chain employs TRBV6-5 and TRBJ1-6; perhaps TRBD1 as D (5 bases). Germline-derived CDR1 and CDR2 are MNHEY and SVGAGI. The CDR3 extends over 15 amino acids. Trimming stripped 0 bases from V and 8 bases from J, with 11 bases between. CDR3 protein: CASSYSRGVDSPLHF. The CDR3 DNA sequence: TGTGCCAGCAGTTACTCGAGAGGGGTAGATTCACCCCTCCACTTT.

The chain is built from TRBV29-1 and TRBJ2-2; TRBD1 might be the D (6 bases). V lost 5 bases, J lost 3 bases, and 16 bases lay in between. Germline CDR1 reads SQVTM; CDR2 reads ANQGSEA. This CDR3 comprises 15 residues. The chain's CDR3 is CSVFRGALHTGELFF. Here the CDR3 DNA reads TGCAGCGTTTTCAGGGGAGCGCTTCACACCGGGGAGCTGTTTTTT.

The chain employs TRBV27 and TRBJ1-4, with D possibly TRBD1 on 5 matching bases. V gave up 5 bases and J gave up 10 bases, with 17 bases separating them. The CDR3 consists of 14 residues. CDR1 is MNHEY, CDR2 SMNVEV, per germline (reference sequence). This CDR3 is CASSPGTMGGKLFF. CDR3 nucleotide sequence: TGTGCCAGCAGTCCCGGGACCATGGGGGGAAAACTGTTTTTT.

The chain combines TRBV27 with TRBJ1-4; D perhaps matches TRBD1 (6 bases). This CDR3 is 14 amino acids long. The germline gives CDR1 MNHEY, CDR2 SMNVEV (reference sequence). V lost 3 bases to trimming and J lost 4 bases, with 9 bases between them. CDR3 bases: TGTGCCAGCAGTTTGGCAGGGGTTAATGAAAAACTGTTTTTT. Protein: CASSLAGVNEKLFF.

V gene TRBV15 combines with J gene TRBJ2-3; 9 bases match TRBD2. Germline values: CDR1 LNHNV, CDR2 YYDKDF (reference sequence). There are 14 residues in the CDR3. J lost 7 bases, V lost 7 bases, and 9 bases had no gene match. The CDR3 sequence is CATNHLAGMNTQYF. CDR3 coding DNA: TGTGCCACCAACCATCTAGCGGGAATGAATACGCAGTATTTT.

The chain joins TRBV19 to TRBJ1-2, with 7 positions matching TRBD1. Trimming removed 7 bases from V and 0 bases from J; junction bases left unmatched: 11. The CDR3 loop spans 16 amino acids. CDR1 LNHDA and CDR2 SQIVND come from the germline V gene (reference sequence). DNA for the CDR3: TGTGCCAGTACTAATTCAAGGACAGGTGCTAACTATGGCTACACCTTC. Amino acids: CASTNSRTGANYGYTF.

The chain links TRBV5-1 to TRBJ2-1, with TRBD2 as a possible D gene (6 bases). The CDR3 runs to 13 residues. V lost 6 bases to trimming and J lost 8 bases, with 15 bases between them. The V gene's germline CDR1 is SGHRS and CDR2 YFSETQ. The CDR3, as DNA: TGCGCCAGCACCCTAGAGGGAGGTTATGAGCAGTTCTTC. Translated, it gives CASTLEGGYEQFF.

The chain carries TRBV5-6 and TRBJ1-5; D unclear. In germline, CDR1 is SGHDT, CDR2 YYEEEE. This CDR3 is 12 amino acids long. The V gene lost 4 bases and the J gene lost 3 bases, with 5 bases spanning the gap. CDR3 nucleotide sequence: TGTGCCAGCAGCGGGCACAATCAGCCCCAGCATTTT. Translation: CASSGHNQPQHF.